This entry describes one T cell receptor (beta chain). These data are taken from a study of blood T cell repertoires in COVID-19. Study information: Samples came from the United States, Italy and Spain, spanning acute and convalescent COVID-19. Sample material is recorded as cDNA or gDNA derived from T cells, B-cell-depleted T cells, or PBMCs.

The assay was immunoSEQ multiplex PCR, and TCRdb's table has in-frame clones only and misses some. This sample has about 240,000 clones; approximately 84% occur once, and the top ten carry approximately 3%. This CDR3 is built from 12 residues. Germline CDR1 reads SGHTA; CDR2 reads FQGNSA. The ends were cut back, 3 bases at V and 8 bases at J, with 10 bases in the middle. Sequencing was carried out using peripheral blood. This TCR came from a woman aged 25 to 39 who had recovered from COVID-19. This chain connects TRBV7-2 to TRBJ1-1; D is uncertain. The CDR3 bases are TGTGCCAGCAGCTTCCGAGAAGAGGAAGCTTTCTTT. This encodes CASSFREEEAFF.